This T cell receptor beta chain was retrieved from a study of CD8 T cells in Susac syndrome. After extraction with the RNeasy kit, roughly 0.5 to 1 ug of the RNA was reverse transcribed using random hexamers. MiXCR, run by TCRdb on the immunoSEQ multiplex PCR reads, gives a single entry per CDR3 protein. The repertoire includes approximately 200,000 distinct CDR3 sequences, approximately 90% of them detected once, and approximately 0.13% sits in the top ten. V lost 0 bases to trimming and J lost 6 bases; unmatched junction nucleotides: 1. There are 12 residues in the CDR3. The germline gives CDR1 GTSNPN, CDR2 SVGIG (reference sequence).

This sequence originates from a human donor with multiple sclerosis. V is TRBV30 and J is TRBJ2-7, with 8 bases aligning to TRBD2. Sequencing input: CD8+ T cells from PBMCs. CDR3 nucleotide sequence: TGTGCCTGGAGTGTCGGGGGGGGCGAGCAGTACTTC. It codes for CAWSVGGGEQYF.